Listed below are T cell receptor beta chains from one sample, sequenced in a study of blood T cell repertoires in COVID-19. Assay used: immunoSEQ multiplex PCR; TCRdb lists only in-frame clones, some missing. The data contain 150,000 or so clones, 81% of them singletons. The sequenced sample consisted of peripheral blood. The receptor set was obtained from a human donor in a cohort sampled during active COVID-19. The CDR3 runs from the conserved cysteine through the conserved F or W. The D gene is left open where the match is weak. The size field is filled for only some rows; it gives once, few, many or a size class.

D,V,size,J,CDR3,DNA
-,TRBV12-2,few,TRBJ2-3,CASRPRGYNTTDTQYF,TGTGCAAGTCGCCCAAGGGGGTACAACACCACAGATACGCAGTATTTT
-,TRBV10-3,once,TRBJ2-1,CARGDSPNEQFF,TGTGCCCGCGGCGACAGTCCAAATGAGCAGTTCTTC
-,TRBV7-8,few,TRBJ1-4,CASSSHRAGLNEKLFF,TGTGCCAGCAGTTCCCATCGGGCCGGACTGAATGAAAAACTGTTTTTT
TRBD1,TRBV6-5,once,TRBJ1-2,CASRTTGVGYGYTF,TGTGCCAGCAGGACGACAGGGGTTGGCTATGGCTACACCTTC
-,TRBV6-6,-,TRBJ1-3,CASQGSGNTIYF,TGTGCCAGCCAGGGTTCTGGAAACACCATATATTTT
TRBD1,TRBV7-8,many,TRBJ1-3,CASSNPGTAFGNTIYF,TGTGCCAGCAGCAATCCCGGGACAGCATTCGGAAACACCATATATTTT
-,TRBV5-1,-,TRBJ1-1,CASSLERALNTEAFF,TGCGCCAGCAGCTTGGAGCGTGCTCTGAACACTGAAGCTTTCTTT
-,TRBV4-3,once,TRBJ2-7,CASSQDLAESYEQYF,TGCGCCAGCAGCCAAGATTTGGCCGAATCCTACGAGCAGTACTTC
-,TRBV29-1,-,TRBJ2-7,CSVEENGVSYEQYF,TGCAGCGTTGAAGAGAACGGGGTATCCTACGAGCAGTACTTC
-,TRBV6-2/TRBV6-3,-,TRBJ1-1,CASSYLRVTNTEAFF,TGTGCCAGCAGTTATCTCCGGGTGACGAACACTGAAGCTTTCTTT
-,TRBV4-3,few,TRBJ2-3,CASSQGGGNTDTQYF,TGCGCCAGCAGCCAAGGCGGGGGCAACACAGATACGCAGTATTTT
TRBD2,TRBV19,-,TRBJ2-3,CASSPGTSGPTDTQYF,TGTGCCAGTAGTCCCGGGACTAGCGGGCCCACAGATACGCAGTATTTT
TRBD1,TRBV5-1,-,TRBJ1-1,CASSSFHRGGRSEAFF,TGCGCCAGCAGTTCATTCCACAGGGGAGGTCGCAGTGAAGCTTTCTTT
-,TRBV18,-,TRBJ2-7,CASSFSRGSASYEQYF,TGTGCCAGCTCTTTCTCGCGGGGTAGCGCGTCCTACGAGCAGTACTTC
TRBD2,TRBV6-1,-,TRBJ2-1,CASSGLAKSSYNEQFF,TGTGCCAGCAGTGGACTAGCGAAGAGCTCCTACAATGAGCAGTTCTTC
TRBD1,TRBV18,once,TRBJ1-6,CASSAGQGGTYNSPLHF,TGTGCCAGCTCGGCGGGACAGGGTGGGACCTATAATTCACCCCTCCACTTT
-,TRBV6-6,once,TRBJ2-3,CASSYSYPDTQYF,TGTGCCAGCAGTTACTCCTATCCAGATACGCAGTATTTT
-,TRBV30,-,TRBJ1-1,CAWSVGSGREVPRAEAFF,TGTGCCTGGAGTGTTGGTAGCGGACGGGAAGTCCCGAGGGCTGAAGCTTTCTTT
-,TRBV5-8,-,TRBJ2-4,CASSLQGSGIVIQYF,TGTGCCAGCAGCTTACAGGGTTCCGGAATCGTCATTCAGTACTTC
-,TRBV15,-,TRBJ2-3,CASGKGTDTQYF,TGTGCCAGCGGAAAGGGGACAGATACGCAGTATTTT
TRBD1,TRBV28,once,TRBJ2-7,CASSTPGQGVGEQYF,TGTGCCAGCAGTACCCCGGGACAGGGGGTCGGCGAGCAGTACTTC